Reported below is one T cell receptor (beta chain). A second PCR, run for 7 to 11 cycles, used a sample-barcoded 5' primer plus a J-beta primer mix. TCRdb re-derived calls from the 5' RACE reads in MiXCR, one entry per CDR3 protein. The repertoire consists of about 970,000 distinct CDR3 sequences, with roughly half occurring once and the leading ten covering around 21%. This record belongs to a study of blood T cells in healthy people across ages. Trimming removed 0 bases at V and 7 bases at J, with 14 bases between. There are 14 residues in the CDR3. Germline CDR1 SQVTM, CDR2 ANQGSEA. This sequence joins TRBV29-1 and TRBJ2-3; D perhaps matches TRBD1 (6 bases). The sequenced sample consisted of blood. The sequence was obtained from a woman aged 55-70 years in good health. CDR3 nucleotides: TGCAGCGTTGAAGATCTACAGGGTTATTATACGCAGTATTTT. It codes for CSVEDLQGYYTQYF.